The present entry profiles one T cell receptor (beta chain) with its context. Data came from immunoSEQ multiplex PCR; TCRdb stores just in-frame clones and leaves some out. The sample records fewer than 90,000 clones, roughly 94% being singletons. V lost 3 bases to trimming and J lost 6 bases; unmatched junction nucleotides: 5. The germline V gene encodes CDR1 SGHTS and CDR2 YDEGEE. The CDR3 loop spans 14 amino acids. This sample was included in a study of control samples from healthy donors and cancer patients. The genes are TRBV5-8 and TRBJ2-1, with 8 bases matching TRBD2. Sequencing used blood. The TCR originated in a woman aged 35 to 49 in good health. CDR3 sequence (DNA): TGTGCCAGCAGCTGGGGACTAGTAATCAATGAGCAGTTCTTC. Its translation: CASSWGLVINEQFF.